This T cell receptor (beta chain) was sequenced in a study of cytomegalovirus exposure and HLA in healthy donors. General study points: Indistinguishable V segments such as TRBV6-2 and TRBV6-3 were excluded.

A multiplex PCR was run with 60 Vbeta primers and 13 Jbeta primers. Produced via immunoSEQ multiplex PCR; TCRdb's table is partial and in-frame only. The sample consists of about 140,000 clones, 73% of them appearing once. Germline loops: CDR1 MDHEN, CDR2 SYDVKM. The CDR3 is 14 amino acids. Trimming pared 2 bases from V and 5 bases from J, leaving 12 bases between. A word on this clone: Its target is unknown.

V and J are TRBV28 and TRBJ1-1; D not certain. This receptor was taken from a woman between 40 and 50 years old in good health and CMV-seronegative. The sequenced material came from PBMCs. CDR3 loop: CASSLPGIKTEAFF. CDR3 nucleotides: TGTGCCAGCAGTTTACCGGGTATCAAAACTGAAGCTTTCTTT. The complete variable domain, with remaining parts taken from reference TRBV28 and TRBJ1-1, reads DVKVTQSSRYLVKRTGEKVFLECVQDMDHENMFWYRQDPGLGLRLIYFSYDVKMKEKGDIPEGYSVSREKKERFSLILESASTNQTSMYLCASSLPGIKTEAFFGQGTRLTVV.